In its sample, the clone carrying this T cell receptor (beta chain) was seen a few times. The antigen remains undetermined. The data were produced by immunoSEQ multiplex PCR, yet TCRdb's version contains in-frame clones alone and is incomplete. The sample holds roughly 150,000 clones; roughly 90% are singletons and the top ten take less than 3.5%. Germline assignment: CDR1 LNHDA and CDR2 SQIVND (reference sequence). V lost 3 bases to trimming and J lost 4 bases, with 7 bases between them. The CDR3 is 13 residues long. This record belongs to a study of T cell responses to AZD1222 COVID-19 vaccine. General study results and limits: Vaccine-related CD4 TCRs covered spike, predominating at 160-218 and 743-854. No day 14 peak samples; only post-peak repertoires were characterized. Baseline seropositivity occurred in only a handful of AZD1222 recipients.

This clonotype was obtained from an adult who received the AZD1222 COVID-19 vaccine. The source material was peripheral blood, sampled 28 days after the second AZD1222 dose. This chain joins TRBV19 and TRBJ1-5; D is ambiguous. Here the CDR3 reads CASSMKRNQPQHF. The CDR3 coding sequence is TGTGCCAGTAGTATGAAGAGGAATCAGCCCCAGCATTTT.